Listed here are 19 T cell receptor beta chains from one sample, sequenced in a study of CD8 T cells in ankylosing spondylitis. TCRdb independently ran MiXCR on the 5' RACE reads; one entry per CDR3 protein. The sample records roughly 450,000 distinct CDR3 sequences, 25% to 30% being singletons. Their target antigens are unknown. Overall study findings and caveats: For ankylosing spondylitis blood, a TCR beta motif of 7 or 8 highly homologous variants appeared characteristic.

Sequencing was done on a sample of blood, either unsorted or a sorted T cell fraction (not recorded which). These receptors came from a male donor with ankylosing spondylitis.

CDR3 region: CASSLTGSDEKLFF. The CDR3 nucleotides read TGCGCCAGCAGCTTGACAGGGTCCGATGAAAAACTGTTTTTT. The chain combines TRBV5-1 with TRBJ1-4; perhaps TRBD1 as D (6 bases). The CDR3 is 14 residues long. The V and J ends lost 1 base and 6 bases respectively, with 10 bases between them. The germline V gene encodes CDR1 SGHRS and CDR2 YFSETQ.

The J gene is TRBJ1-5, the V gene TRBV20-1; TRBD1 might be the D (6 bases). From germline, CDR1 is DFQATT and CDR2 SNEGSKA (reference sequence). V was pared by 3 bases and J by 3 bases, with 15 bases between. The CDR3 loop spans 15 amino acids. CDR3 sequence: CSASTGRGYNQPQHF. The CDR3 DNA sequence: TGCAGTGCTAGCACGGGCAGGGGTTACAATCAGCCCCAGCATTTT.

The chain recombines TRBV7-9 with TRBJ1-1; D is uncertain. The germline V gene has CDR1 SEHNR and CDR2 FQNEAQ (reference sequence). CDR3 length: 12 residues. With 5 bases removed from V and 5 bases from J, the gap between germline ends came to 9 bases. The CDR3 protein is CASSPEGTEAFF. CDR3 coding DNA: TGTGCCAGCAGCCCCGAAGGGACTGAAGCTTTCTTT.

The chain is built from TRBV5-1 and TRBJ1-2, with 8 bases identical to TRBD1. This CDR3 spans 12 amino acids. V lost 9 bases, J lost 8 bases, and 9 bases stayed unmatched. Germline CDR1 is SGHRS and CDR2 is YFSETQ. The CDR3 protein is CATNGQGKGYTF. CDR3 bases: TGCGCCACCAATGGACAGGGAAAAGGCTACACCTTC.

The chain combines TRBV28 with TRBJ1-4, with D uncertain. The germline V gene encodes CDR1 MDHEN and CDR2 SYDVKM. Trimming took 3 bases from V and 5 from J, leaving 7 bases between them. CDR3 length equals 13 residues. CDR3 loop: CASSFSGNEKLFF. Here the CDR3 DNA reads TGTGCCAGCAGTTTTTCGGGGAATGAAAAACTGTTTTTT. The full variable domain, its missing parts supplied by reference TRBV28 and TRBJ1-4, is DVKVTQSSRYLVKRTGEKVFLECVQDMDHENMFWYRQDPGLGLRLIYFSYDVKMKEKGDIPEGYSVSREKKERFSLILESASTNQTSMYLCASSFSGNEKLFFGSGTQLSVL.

The CDR3 is CASSVVTGRGDQPQHF. The CDR3 DNA reads TGTGCCAGCAGCGTAGTGACAGGTCGAGGGGATCAGCCCCAGCATTTT. The V gene is TRBV9, the J gene TRBJ1-5; perhaps TRBD1 as D (6 bases). Between the trimmed V and J ends, which lost 0 bases and 5 bases, there was a span of 15 bases. Germline V gives CDR1 SGDLS, CDR2 YYNGEE. The CDR3 is 16 amino acids.

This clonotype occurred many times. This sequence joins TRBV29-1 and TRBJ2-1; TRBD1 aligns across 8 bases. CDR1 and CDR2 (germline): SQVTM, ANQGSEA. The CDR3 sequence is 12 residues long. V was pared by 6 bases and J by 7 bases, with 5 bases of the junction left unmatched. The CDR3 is CSVDRVGNEQFF. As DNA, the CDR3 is TGCAGCGTGGACAGGGTCGGGAATGAGCAGTTCTTC.

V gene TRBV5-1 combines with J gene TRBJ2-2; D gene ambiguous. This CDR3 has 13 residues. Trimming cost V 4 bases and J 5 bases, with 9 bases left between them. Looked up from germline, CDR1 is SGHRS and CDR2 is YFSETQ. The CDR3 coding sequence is TGCGCCAGCAGCGTAATAACTACCGGGGAGCTGTTTTTT. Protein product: CASSVITTGELFF.

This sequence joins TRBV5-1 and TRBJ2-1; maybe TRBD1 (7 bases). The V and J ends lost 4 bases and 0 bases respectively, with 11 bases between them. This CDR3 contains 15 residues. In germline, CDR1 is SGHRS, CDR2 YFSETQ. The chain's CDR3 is CASSRGTDSYNEQFF. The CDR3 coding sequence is TGCGCCAGCAGCCGCGGGACAGACTCCTACAATGAGCAGTTCTTC. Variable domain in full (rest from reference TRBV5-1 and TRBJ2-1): KAGVTQTPRYLIKTRGQQVTLSCSPISGHRSVSWYQQTPGQGLQFLFEYFSETQRNKGNFPGRFSGRQFSNSRSEMNVSTLELGDSALYLCASSRGTDSYNEQFFGPGTRLTVL.

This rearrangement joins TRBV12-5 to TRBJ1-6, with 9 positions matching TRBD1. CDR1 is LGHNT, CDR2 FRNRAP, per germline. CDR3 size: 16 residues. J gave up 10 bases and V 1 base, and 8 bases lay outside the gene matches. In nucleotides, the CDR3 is TGTGCTAGTGGTTTGGGGGACAGGGTGAAGTTGTCACCCCTCCACTTT. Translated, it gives CASGLGDRVKLSPLHF.

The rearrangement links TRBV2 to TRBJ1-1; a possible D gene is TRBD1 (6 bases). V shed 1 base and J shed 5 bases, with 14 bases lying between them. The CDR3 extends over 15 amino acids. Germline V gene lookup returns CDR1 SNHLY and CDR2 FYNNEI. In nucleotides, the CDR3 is TGTGCCAGCAGTGAAGAGCCCCGGGGGCTTACTGAAGCTTTCTTT. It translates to CASSEEPRGLTEAFF. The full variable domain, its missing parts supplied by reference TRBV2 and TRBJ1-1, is EPEVTQTPSHQVTQMGQEVILRCVPISNHLYFYWYRQILGQKVEFLVSFYNNEISEKSEIFDDQFSVERPDGSNFTLKIRSTKLEDSAMYFCASSEEPRGLTEAFFGQGTRLTVV.

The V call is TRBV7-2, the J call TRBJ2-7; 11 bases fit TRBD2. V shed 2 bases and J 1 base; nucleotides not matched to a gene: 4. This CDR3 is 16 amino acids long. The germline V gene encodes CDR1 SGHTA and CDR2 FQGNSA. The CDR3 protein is CASSLTSGSFSYEQYF. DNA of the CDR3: TGTGCCAGCAGCTTAACTAGCGGGAGCTTTTCCTACGAGCAGTACTTC.

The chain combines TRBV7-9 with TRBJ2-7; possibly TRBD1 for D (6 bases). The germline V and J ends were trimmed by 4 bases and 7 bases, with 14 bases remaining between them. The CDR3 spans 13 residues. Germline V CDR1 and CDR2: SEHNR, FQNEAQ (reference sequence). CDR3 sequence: CASSSSGQGEQYV. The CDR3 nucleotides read TGTGCCAGCAGCTCAAGCGGCCAGGGGGAGCAGTACGTC.

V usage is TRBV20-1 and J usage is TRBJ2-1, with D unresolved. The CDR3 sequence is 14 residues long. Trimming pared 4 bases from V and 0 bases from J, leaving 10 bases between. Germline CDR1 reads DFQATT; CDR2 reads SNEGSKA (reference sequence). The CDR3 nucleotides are TGCAGTGCTATGGACCAAAGCTCCTACAATGAGCAGTTCTTC. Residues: CSAMDQSSYNEQFF.

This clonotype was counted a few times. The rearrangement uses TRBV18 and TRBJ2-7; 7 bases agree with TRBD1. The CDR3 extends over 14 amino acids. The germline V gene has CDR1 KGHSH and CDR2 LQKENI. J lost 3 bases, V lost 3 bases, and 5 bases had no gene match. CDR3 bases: TGTGCCAGCTCACCGACAGGGATAGACTACGAGCAGTACTTC. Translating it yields CASSPTGIDYEQYF.

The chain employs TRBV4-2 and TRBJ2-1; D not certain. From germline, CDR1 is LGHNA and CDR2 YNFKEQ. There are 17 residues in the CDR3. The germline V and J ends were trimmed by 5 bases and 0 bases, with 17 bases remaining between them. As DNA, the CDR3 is TGTGCCAGCAGCATCCGGACCGTATCGAGCTCCTACAATGAGCAGTTCTTC. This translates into CASSIRTVSSSYNEQFF.

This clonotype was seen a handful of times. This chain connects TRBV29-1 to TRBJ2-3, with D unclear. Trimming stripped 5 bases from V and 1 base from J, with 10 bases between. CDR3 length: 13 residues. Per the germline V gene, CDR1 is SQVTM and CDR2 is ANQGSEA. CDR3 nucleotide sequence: TGCAGCGTTCCATTGCCTGGCACAGATACGCAGTATTTT. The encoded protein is CSVPLPGTDTQYF.

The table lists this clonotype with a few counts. The chain's CDR3 is CASSLSGAAGNEAFF. The CDR3 nucleotides read TGCGCCAGCAGCTTGTCAGGGGCCGCGGGAAATGAAGCTTTCTTT. The chain links TRBV5-1 to TRBJ1-1, with D maybe TRBD1 (6 bases). Trimming left V 1 base short and J 7 bases short, with 17 bases between. Germline CDR1 reads SGHRS; CDR2 reads YFSETQ. This CDR3 comprises 15 residues.

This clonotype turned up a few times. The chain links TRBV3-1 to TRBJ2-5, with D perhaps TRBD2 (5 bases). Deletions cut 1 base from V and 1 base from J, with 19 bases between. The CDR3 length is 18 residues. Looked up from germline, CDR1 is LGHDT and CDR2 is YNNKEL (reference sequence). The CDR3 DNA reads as TGTGCCAGCAGCCAAGCTGATCAGCGAGGGTACCCCCAAGAGACCCAGTACTTC. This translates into CASSQADQRGYPQETQYF.